This T cell receptor beta chain comes out of a study of TIL therapy for anti-PD-1-resistant metastatic lung cancer (dated by TCRdb to about 2021). About the study as a whole: Tumors were harvested before any PD-1/PD-L1 blockade; patients then received nivolumab, and those progressing received lymphodepletion, expanded TIL infusion and IL-2. Enrolled patients had a median age of around 49 years (range about 38-85) and a median tumor PD-L1 proportion score of about 5.9%. Most of the cohort had lung adenocarcinoma, including a handful of EGFR-mutant tumors and two ALK-rearranged tumors, and half of the patients were either current or former smokers. Across the cohort, whole-exome sequencing showed a median non-synonymous tumor mutation burden of less than 1.7 mutations per megabase. Clonotypes were tracked across tumor, expanded TIL product and serial blood samples by T cell receptor beta sequencing of tumor and peripheral blood.

The V end gives up 4 bases and the J end 6 bases, leaving 6 bases in the junction not matched to a gene. For CDR1 and CDR2, the germline V gene lists MNHNS and SASEGT. CDR3 length: 14 amino acids, cysteine to phenylalanine. Solely the CDR3 DNA is kept, with 42 bases framed from the first base. TCR beta CDR3 regions were amplified from genomic DNA by bias-controlled multiplex PCR with the immunoSEQ v3 hsTCRB kit. TCR libraries were sequenced on an Illumina NextSeq 500 to 1.5 million to 2.5 million read pairs for survey level or about 5-6.5 million for deep level. For the original study's pipeline: V, D and J genes were assigned, non-productive sequences were removed, and clonality was reported by immunoSEQ Analyzer software. Repertoires were compared using productive Simpson clonality and Morisita overlap index of productive TRB rearrangements between infused TIL and blood. Absolute clonotype counts in blood were estimated as lymphocyte count times CD3+ fraction times the clone's productive frequency. Held by TCRdb, this immuneACCESS table contains in-frame sequences only and omits some clones. Under half of the omission traces to an unresolved V gene where checked; the cause of the rest is unknown. D and trimming come from the DNA, and the V and J calls and clone size come from that table. The sample table contains 35,000 to 55,000 clones; only one count was recorded for 70% to 85% of them. The top ten hold about 15% of the sample.

Points on this clone: No cognate antigen has been identified for it. No much larger clone exists at a distance of one base, and base qualities are not known.

General study outcomes and caveats: The cohort was highly selected, including more treatment-naive, never-smoker and oncogene-addicted patients than is typical, which limits generalizability. The baseline peripheral repertoire was partially replaced by infused TIL clonotypes, which then decayed over months, and persistence showed no apparent association with response. The study protocol defined all tumor marker inferences as exploratory.

The sample's time point label, in plain terms: pre-treatment sample, taken before nivolumab and TIL therapy. Between October 2017 and early 2020, a dual-center phase I trial enrolled adults who had stage 4 NSCLC. The samples were obtained from a phase I trial that was single-arm and open-label and tested tumor-infiltrating lymphocyte therapy combined with nivolumab in advanced non-small cell lung cancer. Blood mononuclear cells from EDTA tubes were separated on a Ficoll gradient and snap-frozen as pellets, and DNA was extracted from the cells using a Qiagen mini-prep kit. The sample in question was blood, obtained at baseline. Recombination joined TRBV6-1 with TRBJ2-7, with 10 bases in between that match TRBD1. The sequence derives from a man between 65 and 85 years old with non-small cell lung cancer. The DNA sequence follows: TGTGCCAGCAGTGGGGGACAGGGGTCGGGCGAGCAGTACTTC. Its translation reads: CASSGGQGSGEQYF.